Below are 29 T cell receptor beta chains sequenced from a single sample in a study of T-cell memory formation after mild COVID-19. MiXCR, run by TCRdb on the 5' RACE reads, gives a single entry per CDR3 protein. The table records 150,000 to 200,000 distinct CDR3 sequences, around 10% of them present only once. The sequenced sample consisted of PBMCs or a T cell subset sorted from them (not recorded which). The receptors stem from a man aged 18 to 30 who had mild COVID-19 (a few samples of this study predate the infection). Cell type and time point are not known.

This clonotype was seen more than once but under ten times. The chain has TRBV28 and TRBJ2-7; TRBD2 is a possible D gene (6 bases). V was cut by 6 bases and J by 5 bases, with 20 bases left in between. The CDR3 has 15 amino acids. Looked up from germline, CDR1 is MDHEN and CDR2 is SYDVKM. CDR3 region: CASRGTTGGGHEQYV. Here the CDR3 DNA reads TGTGCCAGCAGGGGGACGACCGGGGGTGGGCACGAGCAGTACGTC.

This clonotype was recorded a few times. The rearrangement joins TRBV7-2 to TRBJ1-1; 7 bases align to TRBD1. CDR3 length: 14 amino acids. The ends lost 5 bases at V and 5 bases at J; junction bases unmatched: 8. Germline assignment: CDR1 SGHTA and CDR2 FQGNSA. CDR3 loop: CASSIDRVGTEAFF. DNA for the CDR3: TGTGCCAGCAGCATCGACAGGGTGGGAACTGAAGCTTTCTTT.

At least ten counts were recorded for this clonotype. CDR3 nucleotides: TGCGCCAGCAGCCAAGAGAGCAGGGCCTGGGAGCAGTTCTTC. Protein: CASSQESRAWEQFF. This sequence joins TRBV4-3 and TRBJ2-1; D might be TRBD1 (5 bases). Germline CDR1 is LGHNA and CDR2 is YSLEER. V lost 0 bases, J lost 10 bases, and 13 bases lay in between. CDR3 length: 14 amino acids.

The chain carries TRBV4-1 and TRBJ2-5; TRBD2 matches at 10 bases. J was trimmed by 5 bases and V by 5 bases; bases with no gene match: 8. Per germline, CDR1 MGHRA and CDR2 YSYEKL. The CDR3 has 15 amino acids. CDR3 bases: TGCGCCAGCAGCTCAAGCGGGGGGGCCGGTGAGACCCAGTACTTC. It translates to CASSSSGGAGETQYF.

This clonotype occurred a few times. The genes are TRBV18 and TRBJ1-1; D is perhaps TRBD1 (5 bases). Trimming took 1 base from V and 3 from J, leaving 12 bases between them. Germline values: CDR1 KGHSH, CDR2 LQKENI. This CDR3 has 15 amino acids. The CDR3 sequence is CASSPQGVGYTEAFF. For the CDR3, the DNA is TGTGCCAGCTCACCACAAGGGGTGGGATACACTGAAGCTTTCTTT.

The J gene is TRBJ2-2, the V gene TRBV4-3; 8 bases match TRBD1. This CDR3 has 15 residues. Germline values: CDR1 LGHNA, CDR2 YSLEER. Trimming took 4 bases from V and 3 from J; bases not matched to a gene: 4. CDR3 bases: TGCGCCAGCAGCCCCCTGACAGGGGACACCGGGGAGCTGTTTTTT. Protein: CASSPLTGDTGELFF.

This clonotype has a handful of counts. The gene calls are TRBV2 and TRBJ2-7; either TRBD1 or TRBD2 may fit D (5 bases each). Per germline, CDR1 SNHLY and CDR2 FYNNEI. This CDR3 contains 15 residues. V gave up 4 bases and J gave up 4 bases, with 17 bases separating them. DNA for the CDR3: TGTGCCAGCAGTGGGGACCGCGCCTCGGGGTACGAGCAGTACTTC. Protein: CASSGDRASGYEQYF.

There are many counts of this clonotype. The V and J genes are TRBV29-1 and TRBJ1-1; possibly TRBD1 for D (5 bases). Between the trimmed V and J ends, which lost 7 bases and 0 bases, there was a span of 12 bases. The germline gives CDR1 SQVTM, CDR2 ANQGSEA. This CDR3 has 13 residues. The chain's CDR3 is CSAPGRLNTEAFF. In nucleotides, the CDR3 is TGCAGCGCTCCGGGACGTCTGAACACTGAAGCTTTCTTT.

This clonotype was counted between two and nine times. The chain links TRBV7-2 to TRBJ1-5, with 10 nucleotides matching TRBD1. J gave up 6 bases and V 5 bases, and 7 bases lay outside the gene matches. The CDR3 totals 15 residues. Germline V lookup: CDR1 SGHTA, CDR2 FQGNSA. This CDR3 is CASSQGDRGSQPQHF. The CDR3 bases are TGTGCCAGCAGCCAGGGGGACAGGGGAAGTCAGCCCCAGCATTTT.

A few counts support this clonotype. This rearrangement joins TRBV5-1 to TRBJ2-3, with D possibly TRBD2 on 6 matching bases. V shed 0 bases and J shed 4 bases, with 12 bases lying between them. Germline lookup yields CDR1 SGHRS and CDR2 YFSETQ. There are 15 residues in the CDR3. This CDR3 reads CASSLVPGASDTQYF. In nucleotides, the CDR3 is TGCGCCAGCAGCTTGGTCCCGGGAGCTTCAGATACGCAGTATTTT.

This clonotype appeared many times. The chain combines TRBV12-3 or TRBV12-4 with TRBJ1-2, with D tentatively TRBD1 (5 bases). The CDR3 is 13 residues long. V was pared by 3 bases and J by 8 bases, with 13 bases between. This chain's CDR3 is CASSLQGALGYTF. CDR3 sequence (DNA): TGTGCCAGCAGTTTGCAAGGGGCCCTGGGCTACACCTTC.

The rearrangement uses TRBV5-1 and TRBJ1-1; 8 nucleotides align to TRBD1. J was trimmed by 2 bases and V by 2 bases; bases with no gene match: 5. The CDR3 has 15 amino acids. Germline V gene data show CDR1 as SGHRS and CDR2 as YFSETQ. In nucleotides, the CDR3 is TGCGCCAGCAGCTTATGGACAGGGCCCAACACTGAAGCTTTCTTT. This sequence encodes CASSLWTGPNTEAFF.

The CDR3 DNA is TGTGCCAGCAGCTTAACCCTGAAAACTAGCGGGAGGCTCACAGATACGCAGTATTTT. Translated, it gives CASSLTLKTSGRLTDTQYF. The chain joins TRBV7-3 to TRBJ2-3; TRBD2 aligns across 12 bases. V lost 0 bases and J lost 2; bases outside the gene matches: 9. CDR1 is SGHTA, CDR2 FQGTGA, per germline. The CDR3 is 19 amino acids. Based on the CDR3 plus reference TRBV7-3 and TRBJ2-3, the full variable domain is GAGVSQTPSNKVTEKGKYVELRCDPISGHTALYWYRQSLGQGPEFLIYFQGTGAADDSGLPNDRFFAVRPEGSVSTLKIQRTERGDSAVYLCASSLTLKTSGRLTDTQYFGPGTRLTVL.

This clonotype was picked up a small number of times. V is TRBV4-3 and J is TRBJ2-1, with a weak D call TRBD2 (6 bases). This CDR3 contains 12 residues. Trimming pared 0 bases from V and 10 bases from J, leaving 7 bases between. Germline CDR1 LGHNA, CDR2 YSLEER. The CDR3 region is CASSQEGLEQFF. The CDR3 region has the DNA TGCGCCAGCAGCCAAGAAGGACTAGAGCAGTTCTTC.

The genes are TRBV6-5 and TRBJ2-7, with TRBD1 as a possible D gene (6 bases). The CDR3 totals 13 residues. V lost 6 bases and J lost 4, with 13 bases in between. Germline CDR1 MNHEY, CDR2 SVGAGI. CDR3 loop: CASRPTGSYEQYV. In nucleotides, the CDR3 is TGTGCCAGCAGACCGACAGGATCTTACGAGCAGTACGTC.

In this sample, this clonotype turned up many times. The CDR3 DNA sequence: TGTGCCAGCAGGGGGGCAGCCAACCACGAGCAGTACTTC. The encoded protein is CASRGAANHEQYF. V and J are TRBV27 and TRBJ2-7; D is perhaps TRBD1 (6 bases). The CDR3 totals 13 residues. V lost 6 bases, J lost 5 bases, and 14 bases lay in between. Per germline, CDR1 MNHEY and CDR2 SMNVEV (reference sequence).

The rearrangement uses TRBV12-5 and TRBJ1-1; D is undetermined. This CDR3 region has 16 residues. V was shortened by 7 bases and J by 0 bases, with 18 bases between the two germline ends. The V gene's germline CDR1 is LGHNT and CDR2 FRNRAP. The CDR3, as DNA: TGTGCTAGTGCCTCCGGTGCGGGCCGAATGAACACTGAAGCTTTCTTT. This encodes CASASGAGRMNTEAFF.

The chain recombines TRBV15 with TRBJ1-2, with TRBD1 matching over 7 bases. Germline lookup yields CDR1 LNHNV and CDR2 YYDKDF (reference sequence). Trimming at V came to 1 base and at J to 6 bases, leaving 8 bases not matched to a gene. This CDR3 contains 15 residues. The DNA of the CDR3 is TGTGCCACCAGCAGAGCTCCGACAGGGTTGAATGGCTACACCTTC. It is translated as CATSRAPTGLNGYTF.

V gene TRBV12-3 or TRBV12-4 combines with J gene TRBJ1-1; D gene uncertain. CDR3 length: 13 residues. V lost 4 bases and J lost 1, with 7 bases in between. In DNA form, the CDR3 reads TGTGCCAGCAGTTCAGCCGGGAACACTGAAGCTTTCTTT. Protein sequence: CASSSAGNTEAFF.

This clonotype was counted many times. This chain links TRBV7-9 with TRBJ2-3; D might be TRBD1 (6 bases). Germline loops: CDR1 SEHNR, CDR2 FQNEAQ (reference sequence). The CDR3 is 15 amino acids. Trimming took off 2 bases at V and 4 bases at J, with 13 bases between the two ends. Here the CDR3 reads CASSLWSRGADTQYF. Written as DNA, the CDR3 is TGTGCCAGCAGCTTATGGAGCAGGGGAGCAGATACGCAGTATTTT.

This clonotype occurred a few times. The CDR3 is CSAGNRKRGGYNEQFF. Written as DNA, the CDR3 is TGCAGTGCTGGAAACAGAAAGCGGGGGGGTTACAATGAGCAGTTCTTC. The J gene is TRBJ2-1, the V gene TRBV20-1; TRBD2 aligns across 10 bases. The CDR3 extends over 16 amino acids. With V trimmed by 5 bases and J by 4 bases, 11 bases remained unmatched. Per germline, CDR1 DFQATT and CDR2 SNEGSKA (reference sequence).

Concerning this clonotype itself: Germline is not matched at one junction end, which may reflect a read error. The gene calls are TRBV4-2 and TRBJ1-2; 8 nucleotides agree with TRBD1. Germline values: CDR1 LGHNA, CDR2 YNFKEQ. CDR3 length: 15 residues. The CDR3 is CASSHLRTGSYRYTF. The CDR3 DNA reads as TGTGCCAGCAGCCACTTAAGGACAGGGTCCTATCGCTACACCTTC.

There are a few counts of this clonotype. The V gene is TRBV4-2, the J gene TRBJ1-1; D is unclear. V dropped 0 bases and J dropped 0 bases, with 11 bases sitting between them. Germline loops: CDR1 LGHNA, CDR2 YNFKEQ. The CDR3 contains 16 residues. The DNA of the CDR3 is TGTGCCAGCAGCCAAGATTTCTGGCGGTTGAACACTGAAGCTTTCTTT. Amino acid sequence: CASSQDFWRLNTEAFF.

The chain uses TRBV12-3 or TRBV12-4 and TRBJ1-6; D perhaps matches TRBD1 (6 bases). The CDR3 runs 14 residues. V lost 5 bases to trimming and J lost 13 bases, with 18 bases between them. The CDR3, as DNA: TGTGCCAGCAGTCTCCGGGACACCGAACTCCCCCTCCACTTT. It specifies CASSLRDTELPLHF.

This clonotype came up a few times. The chain has TRBV7-3 and TRBJ2-1; 9 nucleotides line up with TRBD1. This CDR3 comprises 15 residues. Trimming took 0 bases from V and 6 from J; bases not matched to a gene: 3. CDR1 is SGHTA and CDR2 is FQGTGA in the germline V gene. This chain's CDR3 is CASSLTGQGSNEQFF. The CDR3, as DNA: TGTGCCAGCAGCTTAACGGGACAGGGATCCAATGAGCAGTTCTTC.

This clonotype has at least ten counts. The V and J genes are TRBV6-7 and TRBJ1-1, with D perhaps matching TRBD1 (6 bases). TRBV6-7 is designated an ORF whose function remains uncertain. The length of the CDR3 is 16 residues. The V end lost 2 bases, the J end lost 3 bases, and 16 bases lay between the germline ends. Here the CDR3 reads CASSYSSPGEDTEAFF. The CDR3, as DNA: TGTGCCAGCAGTTACAGCAGCCCAGGGGAGGACACTGAAGCTTTCTTT.

V gene TRBV19 combines with J gene TRBJ1-5, with D possibly TRBD1 on 5 matching bases. Trimming took off 10 bases at V and 0 bases at J, with 16 bases between the two ends. Germline assignment: CDR1 LNHDA and CDR2 SQIVND (reference sequence). The CDR3 runs 15 residues. The chain's CDR3 is CATTWGFYSNQPQHF. The DNA for the CDR3 is TGTGCCACCACTTGGGGCTTCTATAGCAATCAGCCCCAGCATTTT.

This clonotype was seen more than once but under ten times. The chain carries TRBV9 and TRBJ2-1; TRBD1 might be the D (6 bases). Germline loops: CDR1 SGDLS, CDR2 YYNGEE. This CDR3 has 16 residues. With 0 bases removed from V and 1 base from J, the gap between germline ends came to 11 bases. CDR3 in amino acids: CASSVGLTGSYNEQFF. In nucleotides, the CDR3 is TGTGCCAGCAGCGTAGGTCTTACAGGGTCCTACAATGAGCAGTTCTTC. The full variable domain, rest sourced from reference TRBV9 and TRBJ2-1, is DSGVTQTPKHLITATGQRVTLRCSPRSGDLSVYWYQQSLDQGLQFLIQYYNGEERAKGNILERFSAQQFPDLHSELNLSSLELGDSALYFCASSVGLTGSYNEQFFGPGTRLTVL.

V is TRBV10-2 and J is TRBJ2-7; 7 bases map to TRBD2. Germline loops: CDR1 WSHSY, CDR2 SAAADI. The junction had 1 base not matched to a gene; V was cut back by 6 bases and J by 2 bases. The CDR3 sequence is 12 residues long. This chain's CDR3 is CASRGGAYEQYF. CDR3 nucleotide sequence: TGCGCCAGCAGGGGGGGGGCCTACGAGCAGTACTTC.